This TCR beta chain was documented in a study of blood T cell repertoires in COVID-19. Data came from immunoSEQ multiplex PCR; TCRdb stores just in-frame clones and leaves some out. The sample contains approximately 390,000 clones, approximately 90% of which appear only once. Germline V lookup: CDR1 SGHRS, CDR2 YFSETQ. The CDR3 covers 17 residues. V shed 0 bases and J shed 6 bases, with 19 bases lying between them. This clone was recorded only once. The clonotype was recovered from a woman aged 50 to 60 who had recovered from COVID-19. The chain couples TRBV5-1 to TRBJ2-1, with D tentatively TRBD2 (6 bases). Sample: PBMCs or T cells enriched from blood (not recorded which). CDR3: CASSLASVAPSLNEQFF. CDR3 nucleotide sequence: TGCGCCAGCAGCTTGGCTAGCGTGGCCCCGAGCCTCAATGAGCAGTTCTTC.